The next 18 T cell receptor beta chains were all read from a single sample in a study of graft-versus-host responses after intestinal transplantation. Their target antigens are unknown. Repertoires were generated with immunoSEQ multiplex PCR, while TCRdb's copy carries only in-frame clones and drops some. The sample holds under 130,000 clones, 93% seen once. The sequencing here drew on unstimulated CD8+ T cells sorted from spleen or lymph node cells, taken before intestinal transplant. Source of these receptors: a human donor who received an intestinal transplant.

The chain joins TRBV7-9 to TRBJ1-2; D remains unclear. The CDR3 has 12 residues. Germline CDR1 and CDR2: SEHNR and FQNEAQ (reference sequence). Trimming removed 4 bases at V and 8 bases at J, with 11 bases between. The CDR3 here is CASSSGEEGYTF. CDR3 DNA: TGTGCCAGCAGCTCCGGGGAGGAGGGCTACACCTTC.

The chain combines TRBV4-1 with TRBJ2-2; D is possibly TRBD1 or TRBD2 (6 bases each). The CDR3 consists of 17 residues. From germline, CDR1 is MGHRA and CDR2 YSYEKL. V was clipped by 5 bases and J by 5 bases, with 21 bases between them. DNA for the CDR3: TGCGCCAGCAGCTTTCAGGGATCGGGGGCGCATACCGGGGAGCTGTTTTTT. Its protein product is CASSFQGSGAHTGELFF.

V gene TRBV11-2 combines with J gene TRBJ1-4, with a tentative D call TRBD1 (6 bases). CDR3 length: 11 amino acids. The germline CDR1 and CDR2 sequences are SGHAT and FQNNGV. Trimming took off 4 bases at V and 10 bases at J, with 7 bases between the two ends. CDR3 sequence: CASSSGAKLFF. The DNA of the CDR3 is TGTGCCAGCAGCTCAGGGGCAAAACTGTTTTTT. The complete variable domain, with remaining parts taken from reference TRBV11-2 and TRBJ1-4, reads EAGVAQSPRYKIIEKRQSVAFWCNPISGHATLYWYQQILGQGPKLLIQFQNNGVVDDSQLPKDRFSAERLKGVDSTLKIQPAKLEDSAVYLCASSSGAKLFFGSGTQLSVL.

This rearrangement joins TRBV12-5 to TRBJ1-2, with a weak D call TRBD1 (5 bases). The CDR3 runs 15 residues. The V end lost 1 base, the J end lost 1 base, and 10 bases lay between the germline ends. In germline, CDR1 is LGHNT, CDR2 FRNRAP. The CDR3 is CASGLEGRFNYGYTF. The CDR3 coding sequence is TGTGCTAGTGGTTTGGAGGGGCGGTTTAACTATGGCTACACCTTC.

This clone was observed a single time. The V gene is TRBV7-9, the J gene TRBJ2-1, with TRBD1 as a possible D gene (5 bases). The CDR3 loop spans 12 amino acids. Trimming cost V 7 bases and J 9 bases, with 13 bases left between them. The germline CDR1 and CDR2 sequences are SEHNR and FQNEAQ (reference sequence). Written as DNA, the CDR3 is TGTGCCAGCATAACACAGGCGACTGAGCAGTTCTTC. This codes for CASITQATEQFF.

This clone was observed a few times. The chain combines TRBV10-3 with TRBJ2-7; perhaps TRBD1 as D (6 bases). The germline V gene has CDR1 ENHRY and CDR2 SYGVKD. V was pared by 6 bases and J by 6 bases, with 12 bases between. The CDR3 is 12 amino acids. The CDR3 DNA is TGTGCCATCAGGGGGGCCCTTATCGAGCAGTACTTC. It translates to CAIRGALIEQYF.

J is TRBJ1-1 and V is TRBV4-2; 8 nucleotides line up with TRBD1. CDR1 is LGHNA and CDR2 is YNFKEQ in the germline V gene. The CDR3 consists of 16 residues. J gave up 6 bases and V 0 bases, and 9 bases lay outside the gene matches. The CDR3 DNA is TGTGCCAGCAGCCAAGATAGGACAGGGTCTCCCCCTGAAGCTTTCTTT. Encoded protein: CASSQDRTGSPPEAFF.

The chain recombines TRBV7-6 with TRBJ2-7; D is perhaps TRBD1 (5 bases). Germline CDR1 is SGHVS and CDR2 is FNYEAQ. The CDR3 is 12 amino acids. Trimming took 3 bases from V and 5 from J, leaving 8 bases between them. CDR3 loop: CASSFQGNEQYF. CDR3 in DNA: TGTGCCAGCAGCTTCCAGGGCAACGAGCAGTACTTC.

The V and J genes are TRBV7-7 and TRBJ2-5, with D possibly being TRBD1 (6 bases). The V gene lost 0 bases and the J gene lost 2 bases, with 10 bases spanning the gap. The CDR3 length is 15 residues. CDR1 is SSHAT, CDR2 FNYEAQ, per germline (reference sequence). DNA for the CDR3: TGTGCCAGCAGCTTAGCGCAGGGACATCAAGAGACCCAGTACTTC. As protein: CASSLAQGHQETQYF.

In nucleotides, the CDR3 is TGTGCCAGCAGCTTAGCCTCGGGTCAGCCCCAGCATTTT. This codes for CASSLASGQPQHF. The gene calls are TRBV7-2 and TRBJ1-5, with no clear D. The germline gives CDR1 SGHTA, CDR2 FQGNSA. Trimming took off 0 bases at V and 6 bases at J, with 6 bases between the two ends. This CDR3 comprises 13 residues.

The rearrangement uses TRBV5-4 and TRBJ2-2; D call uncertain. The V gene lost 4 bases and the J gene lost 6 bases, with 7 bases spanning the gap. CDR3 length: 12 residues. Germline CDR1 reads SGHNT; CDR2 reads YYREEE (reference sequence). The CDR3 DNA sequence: TGTGCCAGCAGCCCTAAGGCCGGGGAGCTGTTTTTT. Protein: CASSPKAGELFF.

The CDR3 DNA sequence: TGTGCCAGCAGCTTAGAAACGGGATACTATGGCTACACCTTC. This sequence encodes CASSLETGYYGYTF. This chain connects TRBV7-9 to TRBJ1-2; no clear D. The V end was cut by 1 base, the J end by 3 bases, with 9 bases between. The CDR3 covers 14 residues. From germline, CDR1 is SEHNR and CDR2 FQNEAQ (reference sequence).

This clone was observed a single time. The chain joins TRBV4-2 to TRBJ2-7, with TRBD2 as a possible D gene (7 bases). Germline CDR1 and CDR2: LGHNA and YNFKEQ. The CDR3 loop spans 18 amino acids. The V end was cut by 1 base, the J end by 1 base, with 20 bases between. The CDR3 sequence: CASSQVQGGGGVSYEQYF. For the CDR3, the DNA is TGTGCCAGCAGCCAAGTGCAAGGGGGGGGAGGAGTTTCCTACGAGCAGTACTTC.

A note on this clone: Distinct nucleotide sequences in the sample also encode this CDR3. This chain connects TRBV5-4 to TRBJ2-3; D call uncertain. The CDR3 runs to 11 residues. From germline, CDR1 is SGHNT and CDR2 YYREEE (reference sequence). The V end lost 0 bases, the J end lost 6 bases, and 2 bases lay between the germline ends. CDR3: CASSLGDTQYF. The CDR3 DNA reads TGTGCCAGCAGCTTGGGTGATACGCAGTATTTT.

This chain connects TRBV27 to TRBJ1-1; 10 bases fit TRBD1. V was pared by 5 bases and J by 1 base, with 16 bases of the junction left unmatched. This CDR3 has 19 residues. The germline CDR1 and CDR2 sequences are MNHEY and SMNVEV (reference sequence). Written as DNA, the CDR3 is TGTGCCAGCAGTACCACCGTATTGGGGACAGGGGAAGAGAACACTGAAGCTTTCTTT. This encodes CASSTTVLGTGEENTEAFF.

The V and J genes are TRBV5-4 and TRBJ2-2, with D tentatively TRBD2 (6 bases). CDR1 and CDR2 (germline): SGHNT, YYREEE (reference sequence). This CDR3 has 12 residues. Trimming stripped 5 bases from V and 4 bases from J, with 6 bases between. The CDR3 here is CASRRGTGELFF. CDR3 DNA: TGTGCCAGCAGGCGGGGCACCGGGGAGCTGTTTTTT. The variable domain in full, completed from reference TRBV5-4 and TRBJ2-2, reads ETGVTQSPTHLIKTRGQQVTLRCSSQSGHNTVSWYQQALGQGPQFIFQYYREEENGRGNFPPRFSGLQFPNYSSELNVNALELDDSALYLCASRRGTGELFFGEGSRLTVL.

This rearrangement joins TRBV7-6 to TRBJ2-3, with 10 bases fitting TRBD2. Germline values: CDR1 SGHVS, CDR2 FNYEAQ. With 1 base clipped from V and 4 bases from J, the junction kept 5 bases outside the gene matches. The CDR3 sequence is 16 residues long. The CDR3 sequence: CASSLGAGGPPDTQYF. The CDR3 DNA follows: TGTGCCAGCAGCTTAGGAGCGGGGGGGCCCCCAGATACGCAGTATTTT.

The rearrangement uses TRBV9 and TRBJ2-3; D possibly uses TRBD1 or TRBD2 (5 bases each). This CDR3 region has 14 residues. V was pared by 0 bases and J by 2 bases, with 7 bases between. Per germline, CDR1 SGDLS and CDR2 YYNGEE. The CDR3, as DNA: TGTGCCAGCAGCGTAGACGGGACCACAGATACGCAGTATTTT. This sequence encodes CASSVDGTTDTQYF. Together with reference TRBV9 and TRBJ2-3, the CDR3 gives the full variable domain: DSGVTQTPKHLITATGQRVTLRCSPRSGDLSVYWYQQSLDQGLQFLIQYYNGEERAKGNILERFSAQQFPDLHSELNLSSLELGDSALYFCASSVDGTTDTQYFGPGTRLTVL.